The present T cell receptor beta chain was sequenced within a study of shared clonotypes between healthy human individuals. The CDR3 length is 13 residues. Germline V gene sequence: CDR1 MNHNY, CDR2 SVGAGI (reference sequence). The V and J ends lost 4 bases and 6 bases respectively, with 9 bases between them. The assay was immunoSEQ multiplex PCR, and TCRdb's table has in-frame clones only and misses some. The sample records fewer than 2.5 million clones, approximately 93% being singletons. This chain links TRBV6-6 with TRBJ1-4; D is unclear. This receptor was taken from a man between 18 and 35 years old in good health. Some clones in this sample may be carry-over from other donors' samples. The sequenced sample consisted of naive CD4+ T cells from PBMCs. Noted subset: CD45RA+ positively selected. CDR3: CASSSNTDEKLFF. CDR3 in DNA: TGTGCCAGCAGTTCCAACACCGATGAAAAACTGTTTTTT.